The sample holds a few counts of the clone carrying this TCR beta chain. Its target is not known. Employing constant-segment primers, 5'RACE generated TCR alpha and TCR beta cDNA libraries bearing sample barcodes and UMIs. From the 5' RACE reads, TCRdb called clonotypes with MiXCR, one entry per CDR3 protein. The sample has roughly 320,000 distinct CDR3 sequences; around 30% are singletons. Germline V lookup: CDR1 SGHDT, CDR2 YYEEEE. This CDR3 has 13 residues. Deletions cut 3 bases from V and 0 bases from J, with 6 bases between. These data belong to a study of T-cell memory formation after mild COVID-19. Whole-study context: For the most part, TCR clusters were specific to one donor.

Study-wide results and caveats: Clones that got smaller from day 15 to 85 had even CD4/CD8, while clones growing later tipped toward CD4+. Clones which contracted sat mainly in CM and EM if CD4+, and in EMRA if CD8+.

V is TRBV5-6 and J is TRBJ1-1; possibly TRBD1 for D (5 bases). The sequence was collected from an adult woman who had mild COVID-19 (a few samples of this study predate the infection). Cell type and time point are not known. Sequencing used PBMCs or a T cell subset sorted from them (not recorded which). CDR3 protein: CASSWGVNTEAFF. The DNA of the CDR3 is TGTGCCAGCAGCTGGGGGGTGAACACTGAAGCTTTCTTT.